Given below is one TCR beta chain in context. Its antigen is unknown. Qualities for individual bases were not recorded, and no much larger clone is one base off. The sample's treatment or condition label, in plain terms: 19 received Ad26.COV2.S at low or high dose, single or two shots; several received placebo; per-sample allocation not given. For vaccine and placebo recipients, repertoires were sequenced using samples collected on day 63 after the first injection. Cohort 1b enrolled around 23 adults aged 18-55 years at a single site in Boston, USA, between 29 July and 7 August 2020. As a vaccine, Ad26.COV2.S was a replication-incompetent adenovirus type 26 vector that expressed a prefusion-stabilized SARS-CoV-2 spike protein derived from the original Wuhan strain. This entry is derived from a study of Ad26.COV2.S vaccination and SARS-CoV-2 variants (dated by TCRdb to the early 2020s). As for the study more broadly: Vaccine-arm donors came from COV1001, a multicentre, randomized, double-blind, placebo-controlled phase I-IIa trial of Ad26.COV2.S in healthy adults. Ad26.COV2.S was given intramuscularly at 5x10^10 or 1x10^11 viral particles, as a single shot or as two shots 56 days apart. TCRbeta repertoire sequencing served as the tool for gauging how specific and how broad the SARS-CoV-2-reactive T cell receptors were following Ad26.COV2.S vaccination. The TCR-sequenced set comprised approximately 32 samples: around 20 Ad26.COV2.S vaccine recipients, 5 placebo recipients and 8 SARS-CoV-2 convalescent individuals. Participants in the trial were split at random into five groups of five each, receiving low-dose or high-dose Ad26.COV2.S once or twice, or else placebo on both occasions. Blinding of investigators to trial group allocation was maintained during experiments and outcome assessment. Results and caveats for the whole study, not just this receptor: The study was not powered to compare responses between vaccine doses or regimens. Compared with placebo recipients, Ad26.COV2.S recipients showed higher spike-specific TCR breadth (P = 0.0014). Non-spike TCR breadth was comparable between vaccine and placebo recipients, consistent with the vaccine containing only spike. It was noted by the authors that total T cell responses may have been underestimated by the TCR breadth and depth analyses. Substantial breadth of spike-specific CD8+ and CD4+ T cell responses was reported after vaccination.

Measured from the cysteine to the phenylalanine, the CDR3 is 16 residues long. Only the CDR3 portion is preserved as DNA: 48 bases, with reading frame beginning at the first base. The germline V gene provides CDR1 LGHNA and CDR2 YSLEER. Trimming leaves V shorter by 1 base and J shorter by 2 bases, with the junction holding 8 bases beyond the gene matches. TCRbeta CDR3 regions were sequenced with the immunoSEQ Assay. After extraction, genomic DNA underwent amplification by bias-controlled multiplex PCR, followed by high-throughput sequencing. As for the original processing: Collapsing and filtering of sequences were performed to quantify the absolute abundance of each unique TCRbeta CDR3 region. Usable DNA was measured by amplifying reference genes present in all nucleated cells, and TCRbeta template counts were normalized to that usable DNA to estimate T cell fraction. Repertoire TCRs were annotated as SARS-CoV-2-specific by exact matching of V gene, CDR3 amino acid sequence and J gene to a known reactive TCR set. The reference SARS-CoV-2 TCR set was derived from MIRA and filtered for enrichment in COVID-19-positive ImmuneCODE repertoires, a step that removed public or cross-reactive TCRs. Using the MIRA antigens, annotated TCRs were further analysed by specific ORF or by position within an ORF. Breadth was defined as the number of annotated unique rearrangements divided by the total number of unique productive rearrangements, and depth was defined as the summed frequency of the annotated unique rearrangements. Two-sided Wilcoxon rank-sum tests were used to compare TCR breadth between groups. TCRdb retrieved this table from immuneACCESS and kept in-frame rearrangements only. Not all clones are present; in checked studies, unresolved V genes account for under half, and no reason is known for the remainder. V and J calls and clone size are as listed in that table; D and trimming were resolved from the DNA. The sample data list around 340,000 clones, and 86% of these were observed just once. About 10% of the sample is held by the ten biggest clonotypes.

Sequencing used peripheral blood, obtained in a trial of Ad26.COV2.S vaccine versus placebo. This receptor chain uses TRBV4-3 and TRBJ2-7, with 7 junctional bases fitting TRBD1. The sequence was collected from a person between 18 and 60 years old who received the Ad26.COV2.S COVID-19 vaccine or a placebo. CDR3 sequence: CASSQGRGRSAYEQYF. The bases read TGCGCCAGCAGCCAAGGAAGGGGGCGCAGTGCCTACGAGCAGTACTTC.